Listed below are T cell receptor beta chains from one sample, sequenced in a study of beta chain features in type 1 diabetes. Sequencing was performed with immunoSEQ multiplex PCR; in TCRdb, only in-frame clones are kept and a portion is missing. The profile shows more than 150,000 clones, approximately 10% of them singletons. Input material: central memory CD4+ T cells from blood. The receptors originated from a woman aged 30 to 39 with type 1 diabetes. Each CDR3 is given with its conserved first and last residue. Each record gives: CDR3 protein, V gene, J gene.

cdr3_aa: CASSTGTGDGEQYF; v_call: TRBV27; j_call: TRBJ2-7
cdr3_aa: CATSSTGTSGRKRTDTQYF; v_call: TRBV15; j_call: TRBJ2-3
cdr3_aa: CASGSMAGRFYEQYF; v_call: TRBV28; j_call: TRBJ2-7
cdr3_aa: CASSPTGPYGYTF; v_call: TRBV5-1; j_call: TRBJ1-2
cdr3_aa: CASSLQGAGDTQYF; v_call: TRBV5-1; j_call: TRBJ2-3
cdr3_aa: CASAGTANREQYF; v_call: TRBV4-1; j_call: TRBJ2-7
cdr3_aa: CASSLWLDGQETQYF; v_call: TRBV27; j_call: TRBJ2-5
cdr3_aa: CASSQESYSYGANVLTF; v_call: TRBV4-2; j_call: TRBJ2-6
cdr3_aa: CASSLEQGQTQYF; v_call: TRBV7-9; j_call: TRBJ2-5
cdr3_aa: CASSTIGTNYEQYF; v_call: TRBV19; j_call: TRBJ2-7
cdr3_aa: CASSYPTGDEKLFF; v_call: TRBV6-6; j_call: TRBJ1-4
cdr3_aa: CASSFGGGGQETQYF; v_call: TRBV13; j_call: TRBJ2-5
cdr3_aa: CASSLVETPYTEAFF; v_call: TRBV5-1; j_call: TRBJ1-1
cdr3_aa: CASSLVSGSYNEQFF; v_call: TRBV11-1; j_call: TRBJ2-1
cdr3_aa: CAISERLAGVGNEQFF; v_call: TRBV10-3; j_call: TRBJ2-1
cdr3_aa: CASSHTGNMNTEAFF; v_call: TRBV14; j_call: TRBJ1-1
cdr3_aa: CATRQGGGYGYTF; v_call: TRBV6-5; j_call: TRBJ1-2
cdr3_aa: CASSQDRAQGIPYGYTF; v_call: TRBV4-1; j_call: TRBJ1-2
cdr3_aa: CASSSFGGSFGETQYF; v_call: TRBV5-1; j_call: TRBJ2-5
cdr3_aa: CAWSAGIARNQPQHF; v_call: TRBV30; j_call: TRBJ1-5
cdr3_aa: CASSQPQGIEKLFF; v_call: TRBV4-1; j_call: TRBJ1-4
cdr3_aa: CASNFYGRGETQYF; v_call: TRBV2; j_call: TRBJ2-5
cdr3_aa: CASSNREDNTEAFF; v_call: TRBV6-5; j_call: TRBJ1-1
cdr3_aa: CASSVGSGTGGQEAFF; v_call: TRBV9; j_call: TRBJ1-1
cdr3_aa: CSVVTGGTYEQYF; v_call: TRBV29-1; j_call: TRBJ2-7
cdr3_aa: CASSPSGTGTDTQYF; v_call: TRBV18; j_call: TRBJ2-3
cdr3_aa: CASSRATSGSLNEQFF; v_call: TRBV5-4; j_call: TRBJ2-1
cdr3_aa: CASYSLPSGANVLTF; v_call: TRBV2; j_call: TRBJ2-6
cdr3_aa: CASSALGSGRYEQYF; v_call: TRBV5-6; j_call: TRBJ2-7
cdr3_aa: CASSSGTGVREQYF; v_call: TRBV28; j_call: TRBJ2-7
cdr3_aa: CASSLVQGVNTEAFF; v_call: TRBV13; j_call: TRBJ1-1
cdr3_aa: CASSFLRAYNEQFF; v_call: TRBV28; j_call: TRBJ2-1
cdr3_aa: CASSIVGQETQYF; v_call: TRBV19; j_call: TRBJ2-5
cdr3_aa: CASSVAQGFRGNGYTF; v_call: TRBV9; j_call: TRBJ1-2
cdr3_aa: CASSSGSHTGELFF; v_call: TRBV7-2; j_call: TRBJ2-2
cdr3_aa: CASSFGGISYNNEQFF; v_call: TRBV28; j_call: TRBJ2-1
cdr3_aa: CASSRGAAATGELFF; v_call: TRBV19; j_call: TRBJ2-2
cdr3_aa: CAWSVGGSYGYTF; v_call: TRBV30; j_call: TRBJ1-2
cdr3_aa: CASRAGTSGHNEQFF; v_call: TRBV7-3; j_call: TRBJ2-1
cdr3_aa: CAWSPKGNTIYF; v_call: TRBV30; j_call: TRBJ1-3
cdr3_aa: CASSEQTVNVLTF; v_call: TRBV2; j_call: TRBJ2-6
cdr3_aa: CASRPSRTGYGYTF; v_call: TRBV28; j_call: TRBJ1-2
cdr3_aa: CASGPRDRGYEQYF; v_call: TRBV9; j_call: TRBJ2-7
cdr3_aa: CASSPKAENEQFF; v_call: TRBV7-2; j_call: TRBJ2-1
cdr3_aa: CASSYKTGGGTEAFF; v_call: TRBV6-5; j_call: TRBJ1-1
cdr3_aa: CASSLGSGDTQYF; v_call: TRBV7-8; j_call: TRBJ2-3
cdr3_aa: CAWSQPSRAYGYTF; v_call: TRBV30; j_call: TRBJ1-2
cdr3_aa: CASSYSRATYNEQFF; v_call: TRBV6-5; j_call: TRBJ2-1
cdr3_aa: CASSQGPIGTSGTQYF; v_call: TRBV4-2; j_call: TRBJ2-3
cdr3_aa: CASSVGTGYYEQYF; v_call: TRBV19; j_call: TRBJ2-7
cdr3_aa: CASSPGGQGACEQYF; v_call: TRBV28; j_call: TRBJ2-7
cdr3_aa: CASSLRQGLLTDTQYF; v_call: TRBV28; j_call: TRBJ2-3